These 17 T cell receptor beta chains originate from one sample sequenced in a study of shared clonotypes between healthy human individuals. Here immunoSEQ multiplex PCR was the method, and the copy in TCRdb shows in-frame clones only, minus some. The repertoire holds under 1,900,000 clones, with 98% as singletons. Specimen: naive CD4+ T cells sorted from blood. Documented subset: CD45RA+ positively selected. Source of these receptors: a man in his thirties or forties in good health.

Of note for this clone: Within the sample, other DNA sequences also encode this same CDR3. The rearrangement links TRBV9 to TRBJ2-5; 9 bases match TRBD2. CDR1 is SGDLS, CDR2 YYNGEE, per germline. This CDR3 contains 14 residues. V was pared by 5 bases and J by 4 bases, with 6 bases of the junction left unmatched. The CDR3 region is CASSVSGSGETQYF. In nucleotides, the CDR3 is TGTGCCAGCAGTGTTAGCGGGAGTGGAGAGACCCAGTACTTC.

DNA for the CDR3: TGCAGCGGAGAGGCTTCCCGGGCAGATACGCAGTATTTT. Translating it yields CSGEASRADTQYF. The chain couples TRBV29-1 to TRBJ2-3, with D hard to call. The CDR3 contains 13 residues. Germline V gene data show CDR1 as SQVTM and CDR2 as ANQGSEA. V dropped 7 bases and J dropped 4 bases, with 15 bases sitting between them.

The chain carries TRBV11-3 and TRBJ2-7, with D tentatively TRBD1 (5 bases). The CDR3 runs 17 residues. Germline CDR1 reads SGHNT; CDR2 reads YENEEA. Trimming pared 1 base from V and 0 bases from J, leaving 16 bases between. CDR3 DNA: TGTGCCAGCAGCTTAGGCACCATTACAGGTGGCTCCTACGAGCAGTACTTC. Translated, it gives CASSLGTITGGSYEQYF. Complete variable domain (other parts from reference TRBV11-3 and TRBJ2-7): EAGVVQSPRYKIIEKKQPVAFWCNPISGHNTLYWYLQNLGQGPELLIRYENEEAVDDSQLPKDRFSAERLKGVDSTLKIQPAELGDSAVYLCASSLGTITGGSYEQYFGPGTRLTVT.

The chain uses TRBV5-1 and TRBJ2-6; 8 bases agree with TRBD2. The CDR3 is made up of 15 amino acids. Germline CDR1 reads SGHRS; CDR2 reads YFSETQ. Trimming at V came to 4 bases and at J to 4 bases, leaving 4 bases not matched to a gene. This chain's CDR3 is CASSPGGSGANVLTF. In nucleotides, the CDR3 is TGCGCCAGCAGCCCGGGGGGGTCAGGGGCCAACGTCCTGACTTTC. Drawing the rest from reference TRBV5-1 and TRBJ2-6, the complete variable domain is KAGVTQTPRYLIKTRGQQVTLSCSPISGHRSVSWYQQTPGQGLQFLFEYFSETQRNKGNFPGRFSGRQFSNSRSEMNVSTLELGDSALYLCASSPGGSGANVLTFGAGSRLTVL.

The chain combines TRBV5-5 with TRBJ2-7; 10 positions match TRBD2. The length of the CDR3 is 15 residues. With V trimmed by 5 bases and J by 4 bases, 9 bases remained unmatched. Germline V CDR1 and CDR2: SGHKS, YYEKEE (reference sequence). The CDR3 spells CASRPGLADLYEQYF. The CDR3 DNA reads TGTGCCAGCAGACCCGGACTAGCGGACCTTTACGAGCAGTACTTC.

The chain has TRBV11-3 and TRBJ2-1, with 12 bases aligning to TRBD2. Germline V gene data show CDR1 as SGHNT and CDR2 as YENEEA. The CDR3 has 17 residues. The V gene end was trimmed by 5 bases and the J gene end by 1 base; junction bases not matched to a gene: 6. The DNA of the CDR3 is TGTGCCAGCAGCGCGCTGACTAGCGGGAGTTCCTACAATGAGCAGTTCTTC. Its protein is CASSALTSGSSYNEQFF.

For the CDR3, the DNA is TGCGCCAGCCGGACACCAGGGGAAGAGACCCAGTACTTC. It yields the protein CASRTPGEETQYF. This chain joins TRBV5-1 and TRBJ2-5; D is perhaps TRBD1 (6 bases). This CDR3 has 13 amino acids. Germline assignment: CDR1 SGHRS and CDR2 YFSETQ. V dropped 7 bases and J dropped 3 bases, with 13 bases sitting between them.

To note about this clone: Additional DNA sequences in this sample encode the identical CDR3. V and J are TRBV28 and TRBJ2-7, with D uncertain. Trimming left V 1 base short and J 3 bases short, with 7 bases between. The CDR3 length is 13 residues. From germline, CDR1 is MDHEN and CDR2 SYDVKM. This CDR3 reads CASSLFPNYEQYF. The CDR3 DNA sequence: TGTGCCAGCAGTTTATTTCCTAACTACGAGCAGTACTTC.

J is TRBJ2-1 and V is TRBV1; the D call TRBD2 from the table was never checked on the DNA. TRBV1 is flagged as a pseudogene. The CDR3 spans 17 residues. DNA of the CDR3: TGCACCAGCAGCCAGGACGACGGCGGGGCCTCCTACAATGAGCAGTTCTTC. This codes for CTSSQDDGGASYNEQFF.

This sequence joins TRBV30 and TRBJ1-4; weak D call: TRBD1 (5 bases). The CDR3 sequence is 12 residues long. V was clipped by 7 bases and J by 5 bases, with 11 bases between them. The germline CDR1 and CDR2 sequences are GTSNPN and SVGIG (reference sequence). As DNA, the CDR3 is TGTGCCTTAAAGGGGAGCAATGAAAAACTGTTTTTT. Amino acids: CALKGSNEKLFF.

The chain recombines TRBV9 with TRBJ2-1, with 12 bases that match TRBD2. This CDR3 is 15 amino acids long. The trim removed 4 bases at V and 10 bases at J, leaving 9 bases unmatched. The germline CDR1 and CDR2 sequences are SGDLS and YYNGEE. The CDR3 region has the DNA TGTGCCAGCAGCTCTAGCGGGAGGGCTGACACCGAGCAGTTCTTC. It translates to CASSSSGRADTEQFF.

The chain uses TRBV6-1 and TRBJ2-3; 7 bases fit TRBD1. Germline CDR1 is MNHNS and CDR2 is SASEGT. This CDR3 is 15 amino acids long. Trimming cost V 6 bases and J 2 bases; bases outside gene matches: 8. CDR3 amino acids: CASRDTGAITDTQYF. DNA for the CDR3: TGTGCCAGCAGAGATACAGGGGCTATCACAGATACGCAGTATTTT.

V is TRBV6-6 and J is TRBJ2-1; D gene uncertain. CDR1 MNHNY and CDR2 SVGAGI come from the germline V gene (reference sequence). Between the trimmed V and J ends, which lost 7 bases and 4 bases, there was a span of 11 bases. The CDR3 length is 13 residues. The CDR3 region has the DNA TGTGCCAGCACCGCAGACGGGTACAATGAGCAGTTCTTC. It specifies CASTADGYNEQFF.

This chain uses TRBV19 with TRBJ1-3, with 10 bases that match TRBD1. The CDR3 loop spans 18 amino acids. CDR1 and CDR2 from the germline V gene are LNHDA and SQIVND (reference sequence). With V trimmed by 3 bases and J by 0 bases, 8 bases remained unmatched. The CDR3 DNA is TGTGCCAGTAGTATCCGGGACAGGGGACCTTACTCTGGAAACACCATATATTTT. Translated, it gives CASSIRDRGPYSGNTIYF.

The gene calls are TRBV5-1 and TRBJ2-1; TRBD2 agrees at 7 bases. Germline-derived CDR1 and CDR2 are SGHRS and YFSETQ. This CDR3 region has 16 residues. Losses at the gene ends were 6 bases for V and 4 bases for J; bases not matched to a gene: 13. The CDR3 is CASNLDPREGYNEQFF. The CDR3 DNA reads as TGCGCCAGCAACCTGGACCCGAGGGAGGGATACAATGAGCAGTTCTTC. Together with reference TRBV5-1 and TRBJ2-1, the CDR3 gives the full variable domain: KAGVTQTPRYLIKTRGQQVTLSCSPISGHRSVSWYQQTPGQGLQFLFEYFSETQRNKGNFPGRFSGRQFSNSRSEMNVSTLELGDSALYLCASNLDPREGYNEQFFGPGTRLTVL.

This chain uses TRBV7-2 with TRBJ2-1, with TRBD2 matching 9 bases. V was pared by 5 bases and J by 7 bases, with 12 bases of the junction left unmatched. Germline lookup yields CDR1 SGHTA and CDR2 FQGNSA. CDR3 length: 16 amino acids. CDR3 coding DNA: TGTGCCAGCAGCGGGCGCGGGAGGGCCGGTTCGAATGAGCAGTTCTTC. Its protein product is CASSGRGRAGSNEQFF.

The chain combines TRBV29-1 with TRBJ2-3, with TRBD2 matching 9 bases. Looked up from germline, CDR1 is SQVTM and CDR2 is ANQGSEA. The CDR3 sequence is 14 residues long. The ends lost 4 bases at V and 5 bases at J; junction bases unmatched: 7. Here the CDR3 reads CSVVVAGEVDTQYF. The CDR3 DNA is TGCAGCGTTGTAGTAGCGGGAGAGGTAGATACGCAGTATTTT.